This T cell receptor beta chain was found in a study of patients and donors after allogeneic stem cell transplantation. TCRdb called the RT-PCR reads again in MiXCR, with one record for every CDR3 protein. Among about 25,000 distinct CDR3 sequences listed, about 45% were seen once. This CDR3 has 13 amino acids. CDR1 and CDR2 from the germline V gene are DFQATT and SNEGSKA (reference sequence). V was cut by 2 bases and J by 1 base, with 8 bases left in between. This chain connects TRBV20-1 to TRBJ1-1, with a tentative D call TRBD1 (5 bases). The sequence was collected from a human donor who was either an allogeneic HSCT recipient or a stem cell or donor lymphocyte infusion donor (not recorded which). It is not recorded whose cells these are; they may come from a transplant donor. Input material: blood, either unsorted or a sorted T cell fraction (not recorded which). The CDR3 here is CSARPQGNTEAFF. The CDR3 nucleotides read TGCAGTGCTAGACCCCAGGGGAACACTGAAGCTTTCTTT.